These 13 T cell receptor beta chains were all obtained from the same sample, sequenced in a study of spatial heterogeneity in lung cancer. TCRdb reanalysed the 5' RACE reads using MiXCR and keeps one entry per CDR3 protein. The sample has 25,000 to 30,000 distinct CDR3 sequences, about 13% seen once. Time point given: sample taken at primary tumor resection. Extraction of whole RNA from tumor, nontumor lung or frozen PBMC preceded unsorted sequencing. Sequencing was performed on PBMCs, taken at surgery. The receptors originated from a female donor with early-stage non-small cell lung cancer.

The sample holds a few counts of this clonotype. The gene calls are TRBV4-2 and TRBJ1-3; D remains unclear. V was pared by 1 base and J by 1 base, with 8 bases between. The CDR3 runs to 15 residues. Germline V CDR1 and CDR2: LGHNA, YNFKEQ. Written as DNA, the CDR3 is TGTGCCAGCAGCCAAGTGGTGGGTTCTGGAAACACCATATATTTT. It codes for CASSQVVGSGNTIYF.

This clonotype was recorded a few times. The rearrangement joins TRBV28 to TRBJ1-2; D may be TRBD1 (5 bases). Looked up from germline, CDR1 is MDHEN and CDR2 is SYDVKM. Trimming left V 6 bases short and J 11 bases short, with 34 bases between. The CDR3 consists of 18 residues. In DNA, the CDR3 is TGTGCCAGCAGCCAACCTTTGACCAGACAGAATCGTATCCGGGGATACACCTTC. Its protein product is CASSQPLTRQNRIRGYTF.

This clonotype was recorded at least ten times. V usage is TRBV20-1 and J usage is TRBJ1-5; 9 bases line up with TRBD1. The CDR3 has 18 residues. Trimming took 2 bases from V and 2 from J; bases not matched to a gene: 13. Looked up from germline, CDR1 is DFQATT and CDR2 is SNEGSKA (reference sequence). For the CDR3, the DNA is TGCAGTGCTAGATTCTTCCAGGGGACAGGGATGGGCAATCAGCCCCAGCATTTT. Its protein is CSARFFQGTGMGNQPQHF.

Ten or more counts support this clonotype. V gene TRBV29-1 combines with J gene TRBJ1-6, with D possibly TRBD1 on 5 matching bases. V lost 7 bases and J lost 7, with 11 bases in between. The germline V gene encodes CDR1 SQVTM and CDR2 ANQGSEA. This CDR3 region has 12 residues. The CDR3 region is CSARDPNSPLHF. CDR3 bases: TGCAGCGCCCGGGACCCAAATTCACCCCTCCACTTT.

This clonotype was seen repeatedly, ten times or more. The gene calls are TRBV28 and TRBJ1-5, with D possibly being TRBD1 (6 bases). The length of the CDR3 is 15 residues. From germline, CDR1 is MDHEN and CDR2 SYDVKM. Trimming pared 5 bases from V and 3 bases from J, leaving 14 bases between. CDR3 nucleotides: TGTGCCAGCAGTCCGCCCGGGGGGGCCAATCAGCCCCAGCATTTT. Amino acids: CASSPPGGANQPQHF.

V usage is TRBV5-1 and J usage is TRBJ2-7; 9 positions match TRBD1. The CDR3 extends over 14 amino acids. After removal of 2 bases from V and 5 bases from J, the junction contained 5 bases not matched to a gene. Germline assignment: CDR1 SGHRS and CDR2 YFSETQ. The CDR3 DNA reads TGCGCCAGCAGCTTAACAGGGGGCGGTGACGAGCAGTACTTC. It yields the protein CASSLTGGGDEQYF.

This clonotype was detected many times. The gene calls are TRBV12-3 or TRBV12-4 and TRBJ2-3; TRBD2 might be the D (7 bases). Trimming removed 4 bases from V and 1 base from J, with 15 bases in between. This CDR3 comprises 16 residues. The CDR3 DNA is TGTGCCAGCAGTTCCTTGGTAGGGGGGGGCACAGATACGCAGTATTTT. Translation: CASSSLVGGGTDTQYF.

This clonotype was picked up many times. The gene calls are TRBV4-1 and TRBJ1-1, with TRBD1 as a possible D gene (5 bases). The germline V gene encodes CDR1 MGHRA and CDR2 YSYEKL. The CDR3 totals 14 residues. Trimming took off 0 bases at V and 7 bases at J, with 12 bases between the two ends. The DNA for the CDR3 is TGCGCCAGCAGCCAAGAGAGTAAGGGGTTTGAAGCTTTCTTT. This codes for CASSQESKGFEAFF.

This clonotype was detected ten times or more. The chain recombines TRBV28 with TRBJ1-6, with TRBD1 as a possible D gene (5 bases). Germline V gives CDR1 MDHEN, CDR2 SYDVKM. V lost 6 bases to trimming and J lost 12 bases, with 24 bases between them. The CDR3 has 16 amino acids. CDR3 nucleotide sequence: TGTGCCAGCAGGACACCTTCGGGGACCAGCTTCGTACCCCTCCACTTT. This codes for CASRTPSGTSFVPLHF.

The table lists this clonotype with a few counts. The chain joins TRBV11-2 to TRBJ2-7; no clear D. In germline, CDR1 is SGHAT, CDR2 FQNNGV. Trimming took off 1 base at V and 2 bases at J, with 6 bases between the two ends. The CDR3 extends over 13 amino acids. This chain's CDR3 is CASSLGSPYEQYV. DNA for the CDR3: TGTGCCAGCAGCTTAGGCAGTCCCTACGAGCAGTACGTC.

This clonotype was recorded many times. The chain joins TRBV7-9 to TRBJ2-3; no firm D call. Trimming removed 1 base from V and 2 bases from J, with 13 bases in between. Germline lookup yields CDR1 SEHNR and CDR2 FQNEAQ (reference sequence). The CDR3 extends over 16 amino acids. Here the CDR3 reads CASSLDLRFSTDTQYF. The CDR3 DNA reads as TGTGCCAGCAGCTTAGATCTTAGATTCTCCACAGATACGCAGTATTTT.

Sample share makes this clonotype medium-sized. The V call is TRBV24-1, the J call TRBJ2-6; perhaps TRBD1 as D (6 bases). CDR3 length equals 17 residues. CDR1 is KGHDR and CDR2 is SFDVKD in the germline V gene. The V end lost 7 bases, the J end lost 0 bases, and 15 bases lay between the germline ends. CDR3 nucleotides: TGTGCCACCAGCGCTTCGACAGGCCTCTCTGGGGCCAACGTCCTGACTTTC. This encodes CATSASTGLSGANVLTF.

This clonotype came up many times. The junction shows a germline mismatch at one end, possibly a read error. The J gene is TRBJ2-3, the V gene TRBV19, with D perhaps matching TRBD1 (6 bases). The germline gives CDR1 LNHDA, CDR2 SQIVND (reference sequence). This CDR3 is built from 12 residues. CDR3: CASSQHPGQKVF. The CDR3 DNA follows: TGTGCCAGTAGTCAACATCCGGGACAAAAGGTTTTT. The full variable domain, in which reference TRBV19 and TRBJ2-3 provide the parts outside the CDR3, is DGGITQSPKYLFRKEGQNVTLSCEQNLNHDAMYWYRQDPGQGLRLIYYSQIVNDFQKGDIAEGYSVSREKKESFPLTVTSAQKNPTAFYLCASSQHPGQKVFGPGTRLTVL.